Given below is one TCR beta chain in context. The data belong to a study of control samples from healthy donors and cancer patients. Assay used: immunoSEQ multiplex PCR; TCRdb lists only in-frame clones, some missing. Found here are 100,000 to 150,000 clones, about nine tenths of them singletons; the top ten hold about 7.9%. The sequencing sample was made of PBMCs. This sequence was found in a man aged 50-59 years with head and neck cancer.

The CDR3 bases are TGCAGTGCTAGTTGGCCCCAGGCCACCTCTGGAAACACCATATATTTT. It codes for CSASWPQATSGNTIYF. V gene TRBV20-1 combines with J gene TRBJ1-3; D is uncertain. The germline CDR1 and CDR2 sequences are DFQATT and SNEGSKA (reference sequence). Trimming removed 3 bases from V and 0 bases from J, with 15 bases in between. The CDR3 contains 16 residues.